One and the same sample provided the 16 T cell receptor beta chains below, sequenced in a study of metastatic and nonmetastatic thyroid tumors. TCRdb recomputed clones from the PCR reads via MiXCR. The sample records just over 20,000 clones, about a sixth being singletons. Each patient came to thyroid surgery without any prior treatment (of any kind). The sample was blood. Every receptor here comes from a female donor with papillary thyroid cancer or a benign thyroid nodule (not recorded which). Some clones in this sample may be carry-over from other donors' samples.

This clone is medium-sized within its sample. The V and J genes are TRBV6-1 and TRBJ1-6; perhaps TRBD1 as D (6 bases). V was cut by 6 bases and J by 8 bases, with 14 bases left in between. CDR3 length: 14 residues. Looked up from germline, CDR1 is MNHNS and CDR2 is SASEGT. The CDR3 DNA follows: TGTGCCAGCAGAAGGGGGGAAAGGGATTCACCCCTCCACTTT. It yields the protein CASRRGERDSPLHF.

The chain carries TRBV18 and TRBJ1-2; D is uncertain. CDR3 size: 13 residues. Germline lookup yields CDR1 KGHSH and CDR2 LQKENI. V gave up 3 bases and J gave up 3 bases, with 8 bases separating them. As DNA, the CDR3 is TGTGCCAGCTCACCGTGGGAGTACTATGGCTACACCTTC. Its protein product is CASSPWEYYGYTF. Full variable domain (missing parts from reference TRBV18 and TRBJ1-2): NAGVMQNPRHLVRRRGQEARLRCSPMKGHSHVYWYRQLPEEGLKFMVYLQKENIIDESGMPKERFSAEFPKEGPSILRIQQVVRGDSAAYFCASSPWEYYGYTFGSGTRLTVV.

This clone was counted ten times or more. V and J are TRBV2 and TRBJ2-1; 9 bases align to TRBD2. The length of the CDR3 is 16 residues. Germline V gene lookup returns CDR1 SNHLY and CDR2 FYNNEI. V shed 2 bases, J shed 7 bases, and the junction held 9 bases outside the gene matches. This CDR3 is CASSESLSGGFNEQFF. As DNA, the CDR3 is TGTGCCAGCAGTGAATCGTTAAGCGGGGGGTTTAATGAGCAGTTCTTC.

The chain links TRBV12-3 or TRBV12-4 to TRBJ2-1; 7 bases fit TRBD1. The CDR3 length is 14 residues. V lost 6 bases to trimming and J lost 9 bases; unmatched junction nucleotides: 11. CDR3 residues: CASSRRDRGCEQFF. CDR3 bases: TGTGCCAGCAGCCGCCGGGACAGAGGCTGTGAGCAGTTCTTC.

The rearrangement links TRBV6-1 to TRBJ1-4; D remains unclear. Trimming pared 0 bases from V and 17 bases from J, leaving 19 bases between. The CDR3 length is 14 residues. Germline V gene data show CDR1 as MNHNS and CDR2 as SASEGT. CDR3 coding DNA: TGTGCCAGCAGTGAAGCATCTCTGGGAGGAGGACTTTTTTTT. Its protein product is CASSEASLGGGLFF.

This clone turned up a few times. The rearrangement uses TRBV18 and TRBJ1-3; D is uncertain. The V end was cut by 3 bases, the J end by 0 bases, with 9 bases between. The CDR3 is 15 residues long. Per the germline V gene, CDR1 is KGHSH and CDR2 is LQKENI. The CDR3 loop is CASSPKADSGNTIYF. As DNA, the CDR3 is TGTGCCAGCTCACCTAAGGCAGACTCTGGAAACACCATATATTTT.

In this sample, this clone turned up a few times. The CDR3 DNA reads as TGTGCCAGCAGCCGACGGCCCTGGGGGCAGGGGAGCACAGATACGCAGTATTTT. The encoded protein is CASSRRPWGQGSTDTQYF. V gene TRBV5-6 combines with J gene TRBJ2-3, with D possibly matching TRBD1 (6 bases). Trimming removed 4 bases from V and 0 bases from J, with 21 bases in between. Germline V lookup: CDR1 SGHDT, CDR2 YYEEEE. The CDR3 sequence is 18 residues long.

The gene calls are TRBV5-1 and TRBJ2-2; D is perhaps TRBD1 (6 bases). Trimming removed 4 bases from V and 4 bases from J, with 11 bases in between. The germline CDR1 and CDR2 sequences are SGHRS and YFSETQ. The CDR3 is made up of 14 amino acids. The CDR3 protein is CASSPPRGTGELFF. In nucleotides, the CDR3 is TGCGCCAGCAGCCCCCCCAGGGGCACCGGGGAGCTGTTTTTT.

This clone was picked up many times. J is TRBJ1-2 and V is TRBV7-9; 9 bases align to TRBD1. The CDR3 runs to 13 residues. Losses at the gene ends were 5 bases for V and 4 bases for J; bases not matched to a gene: 2. From germline, CDR1 is SEHNR and CDR2 FQNEAQ (reference sequence). CDR3 in amino acids: CASSPGQGYGYTF. The CDR3 DNA reads as TGTGCCAGCAGCCCGGGACAGGGCTATGGCTACACCTTC.

This clone was recorded many times. An end of the junction differs from the germline gene, which may be a read error. V and J are TRBV19 and TRBJ2-3; D is ambiguous. The CDR3 totals 13 residues. The V gene's germline CDR1 is LNHDA and CDR2 SQIVND (reference sequence). For the CDR3, the DNA is TGTGCCAGTAGTCCACAGAGCATAGATACGCAGTATTTT. Amino acids: CASSPQSIDTQYF. The full variable domain, with the rest looked up from reference TRBV19 and TRBJ2-3, is DGGITQSPKYLFRKEGQNVTLSCEQNLNHDAMYWYRQDPGQGLRLIYYSQIVNDFQKGDIAEGYSVSREKKESFPLTVTSAQKNPTAFYLCASSPQSIDTQYFGPGTRLTVL.

The CDR3 DNA is TGTGCCAGCTCACCCCAGGGTGGGTTTTCTAGCACAGATACGCAGTATTTT. It translates to CASSPQGGFSSTDTQYF. The V and J genes are TRBV18 and TRBJ2-3, with a tentative D call TRBD1 (5 bases). The CDR3 is 17 amino acids. Germline values: CDR1 KGHSH, CDR2 LQKENI. Trimming shortened V by 3 bases and J by 0 bases, and 16 bases separated the two germline ends.

This clone was seen more than once but under ten times. V is TRBV6-1 and J is TRBJ2-5, with D perhaps TRBD2 (6 bases). V was clipped by 8 bases and J by 6 bases, with 13 bases between them. The CDR3 contains 12 residues. Germline V CDR1 and CDR2: MNHNS, SASEGT. In nucleotides, the CDR3 is TGTGCCAGCGTATCCCGGGGGAAGACCCAGTACTTC. Translation gives CASVSRGKTQYF.

In this sample, this clone is medium-sized. The chain couples TRBV28 to TRBJ2-3; 8 nucleotides match TRBD2. V lost 5 bases to trimming and J lost 2 bases; unmatched junction nucleotides: 12. CDR1 is MDHEN, CDR2 SYDVKM, per germline. CDR3 length: 17 amino acids. Here the CDR3 DNA reads TGTGCCAGCAGTGGATCGGGGGGGCTGCTGGCCACAGATACGCAGTATTTT. Its translation: CASSGSGGLLATDTQYF.

Regarding this clone: A read error may be the cause here, since a much bigger clone is one base away. The chain carries TRBV4-1 and TRBJ1-4; a weak D match, TRBD1 (5 bases). Germline lookup yields CDR1 MGHRA and CDR2 YSYEKL. Trimming removed 0 bases at V and 6 bases at J, with 11 bases between. CDR3 length: 15 residues. In DNA form, the CDR3 reads TGCGCCAGCAGCCAAGACAGGGCAAGGGATGAAAAACTGTTTTTT. Protein sequence: CASSQDRARDEKLFF.

This clone occurred many times. The V and J genes are TRBV7-3 and TRBJ2-3, with 7 bases that match TRBD2. The germline V gene encodes CDR1 SGHTA and CDR2 FQGTGA. The CDR3 has 16 residues. The V segment lost 5 bases and the J segment 6 bases; nucleotides outside the gene matches: 14. This chain's CDR3 is CASSPTQRGHMDTQYF. In nucleotides, the CDR3 is TGTGCCAGCAGCCCCACTCAGCGGGGCCATATGGATACGCAGTATTTT.

This clone came up many times. The rearrangement joins TRBV25-1 to TRBJ1-6; maybe TRBD1 (6 bases). This CDR3 region has 13 residues. Germline assignment: CDR1 MGHDK and CDR2 SYGVNS. Trimming took 3 bases from V and 9 from J, leaving 9 bases between them. CDR3 nucleotide sequence: TGTGCCAGCAGTGAGGGCAGGGGTTCACCCCTCCACTTT. This codes for CASSEGRGSPLHF.